This T cell receptor (beta chain) is drawn from a study of cytomegalovirus exposure and HLA in healthy donors. The PCR had 60 Vbeta and 13 Jbeta primers. Repertoires were generated with immunoSEQ multiplex PCR, while TCRdb's copy carries only in-frame clones and drops some. The sample has 120,000 to 150,000 clones; 70% to 85% are singletons. CDR3 length: 17 residues. V lost 0 bases to trimming and J lost 2 bases; unmatched junction nucleotides: 6. In germline, CDR1 is LNHNV, CDR2 YYDKDF (reference sequence). The sample taken for sequencing was PBMCs. The sequence came from a male donor in good health and CMV-seronegative. J is TRBJ2-2 and V is TRBV15; 7 nucleotides agree with TRBD1. In nucleotides, the CDR3 is TGTGCCACCAGCAGAGATTGGGACAGTACTAACACCGGGGAGCTGTTTTTT. Residues: CATSRDWDSTNTGELFF.